The sequence of this T cell receptor (beta chain) was determined in a study of shared clonotypes between healthy human individuals (TCRdb year 2020). Study-wide context: The cohort included a few men and a couple of women between 18 and 49 years of age. For each donor, CD4 naive and CD4 memory were each given three plates, CD8 naive was given two plates, and CD8 memory was given one plate. To estimate repertoire size and how much clonotypes are shared between individuals, the study performed deep sequencing of blood TCR repertoires from roughly five healthy adults. Different laboratories and diverse techniques were used to prepare libraries and sequence TCR repertoires, to increase sequencing depth and limit assay-specific biases. Per donor, leukapheresis produced somewhere between about 0.8 and 9 billion PBMCs. Points the paper makes about the study in general: Naive subsets generally had larger estimated clonotype richness than memory subsets did. Because the study included only a small number of donors, the genetic and exposure-history diversity represented was limited. Sharing across a handful of donors was observed for 5% to 6.5% of naive CD4, less than 4% of naive CD8, about 2.5% of memory CD4, and roughly 0.4% of memory CD8 clonotypes. Compared with non-shared clonotypes, clonotypes shared by all four sorted-subset donors had higher generation probabilities. Even with the large sequencing depth, rarefaction of the sorted-subset datasets indicated that sequencing was incomplete. Pairwise subsampling indicated that sequencing depth was expected to affect the degree of clonotype sharing among donors. Only blood was sampled, and tissue TCR repertoires likely differ from those in blood.

Of note for this clone: The specificity of this receptor is unknown. The sample holds no much larger clone one base away, and base qualities are not on file.

Using the deep immunoSEQ assay, TCR CDR3 regions were amplified from genomic DNA by multiplex PCR. Genomic DNA extracted from each cell subset was distributed evenly over all wells of several immunoSEQ 96-well plates, and each plate served as one replicate. For sorted subsets, each replicate PCR was loaded with about 0.2 ug genomic DNA, equivalent to some 31,000 T cell genomes. The purified libraries were quantified using a Qubit 3.0 fluorometer, sized with a Bioanalyzer 2100, and then quantified again using the KAPA Library Quantification kit. Every immunoSEQ 96-well plate was sequenced on a separate single-read 150-cycle Illumina NextSeq 550 flow cell. Under the source paper's analysis protocol: Because the immunoSEQ output included only junctional sequences and no quality scores, the filtering could not be the same as the filtering used for full-length reads. To assign V/J genes and CDR3, sequences were annotated against IMGT germline references using PyIR, a Python wrapper for IgBLAST v1.9. Any read was removed if the V/J assignment was weak (E-value above 1e-6), the CDR3 was missing, or the read contained stop codons, out-of-frame junctions, or ambiguous translated residues. V3J clonotypes were defined as sequences sharing the same inferred V gene, J gene, and CDR3 amino acid sequence. The percentage overlap between two repertoires was calculated by dividing the number of shared unique clonotypes by the size of the smaller repertoire. Repertoire richness was assessed with RTK rarefaction, the Chao1 estimator, and Recon v2.1 estimates of unobserved clonotypes. OLGA was used to compute generation probabilities for all TCRbeta clonotypes that the gDNA method yielded from a few donors. The immuneACCESS repertoire file appears here via TCRdb, limited to in-frame rearrangements. These files lack a portion of the clones; in checked studies, under half of the deficit traces to unresolved V genes, and the cause of the others is not known. The DNA gave D and trimming, while V, J and clone size come from that table. This sample is represented by a few million clones; 93% of them were singletons. The ten largest clonotypes hold around 1.7% of the sample.

The trim is 4 bases for V and 5 bases for J, with a gap of 8 bases between the germline ends. From its cysteine to its phenylalanine, the CDR3 spans 12 amino acids. Of the read, only the CDR3 DNA is kept; its 36 bases are in frame from base 1. The germline V gene supplies CDR1 SQVTM and CDR2 ANQGSEA. CD8 naive samples consisted of CD45RO-negative cells that were positively selected for CCR7, yielding a CD45RA+CCR7+ population without TemRA cells. Donors were healthy HIV-negative adults with no recently reported acute infections or vaccinations. Every donor was a Caucasian adult living in Nashville, Tennessee, USA. After blood collection by leukapheresis, PBMCs were isolated using Ficoll-Histopaque density gradient centrifugation and then cryopreserved in the vapor phase of liquid nitrogen. Purity and quantity of every magnetically sorted T cell population were checked by analytical flow cytometry. Each sorted fraction had its genomic DNA isolated and then quantified by UV absorbance on a Nanodrop 2000c.

This clonotype originated in a man in his late teens or twenties in good health. Some clones in this sample may be carry-over from other donors' samples. Sequencing was done on a sample of naive CD8+ T cells from PBMCs. The cell subset or site label corresponds to: CD45RA+CCR7+. The chain is made from TRBV29-1 and TRBJ2-2; the D gene assignment is ambiguous. The encoded CDR3 is CSVGVSTGELFF. The DNA is TGCAGCGTTGGCGTTAGTACCGGGGAGCTGTTTTTT.